Each of the 7 T cell receptor beta chains below was sequenced from the same sample in a study of blood T cell repertoires in COVID-19. Libraries were prepared by immunoSEQ multiplex PCR; TCRdb keeps only in-frame clonotypes and omits some of them. The top ten hold more than 6.5% of the sample, which has roughly 66,000 clones, 70% to 85% seen once. The sample taken for sequencing was peripheral blood. The receptors were sampled from a man in his fifties or sixties with acute or convalescent COVID-19.

For the CDR3, the DNA is TGTGCCTGGAGTGTACTAGGACGGTACAACACTGAAGCTTTCTTT. It encodes CAWSVLGRYNTEAFF. The V gene is TRBV30, the J gene TRBJ1-1, with D unresolved. The CDR3 runs to 15 residues. CDR1 is GTSNPN, CDR2 SVGIG, per germline (reference sequence). Trimming shortened V by 0 bases and J by 2 bases, and 13 bases separated the two germline ends.

The CDR3 is CASSAGASGGPETQYF. In DNA form, the CDR3 reads TGTGCCAGCAGCGCGGGGGCTAGCGGGGGTCCGGAGACCCAGTACTTC. V usage is TRBV9 and J usage is TRBJ2-5, with TRBD2 matching 10 bases. V lost 3 bases and J lost 5; bases outside the gene matches: 10. Germline assignment: CDR1 SGDLS and CDR2 YYNGEE. The CDR3 sequence is 16 residues long.

The V gene is TRBV27, the J gene TRBJ2-1; 7 nucleotides line up with TRBD1. V shed 7 bases, J shed 4 bases, and the junction held 10 bases outside the gene matches. Germline-derived CDR1 and CDR2 are MNHEY and SMNVEV (reference sequence). CDR3 length: 15 amino acids. The CDR3 region has the DNA TGTGCCAGCACCCCCGGACAGGCGATATACAATGAGCAGTTCTTC. It codes for CASTPGQAIYNEQFF.

This clone was detected a few times. This chain uses TRBV2 with TRBJ1-1; 7 bases fit TRBD1. V gave up 4 bases and J gave up 8 bases; unmatched junction bases: 1. Germline CDR1 reads SNHLY; CDR2 reads FYNNEI. There are 11 residues in the CDR3. CDR3 DNA: TGTGCCAGCAGTGTACAGGGGGAAGCTTTCTTT. Encoded protein: CASSVQGEAFF.

The chain combines TRBV6-5 with TRBJ2-1; D call uncertain. The ends were cut back, 5 bases at V and 0 bases at J, with 11 bases in the middle. Germline V CDR1 and CDR2: MNHEY, SVGAGI. This CDR3 has 15 amino acids. The CDR3 sequence: CASSPDWSSYNEQFF. The CDR3 coding sequence is TGTGCCAGCAGTCCCGATTGGAGCTCCTACAATGAGCAGTTCTTC.

This chain links TRBV4-2 with TRBJ2-3, with 12 nucleotides matching TRBD2. Trimming took 1 base from V and 1 from J; bases not matched to a gene: 3. The length of the CDR3 is 17 residues. The germline V gene encodes CDR1 LGHNA and CDR2 YNFKEQ. This CDR3 is CASSQGASGGGTDTQYF. The CDR3 DNA reads TGTGCCAGCAGCCAAGGGGCTAGCGGGGGGGGCACAGATACGCAGTATTTT.

The chain carries TRBV5-4 and TRBJ1-1, with TRBD1 identical over 8 bases. The V gene end was trimmed by 4 bases and the J gene end by 5 bases; junction bases not matched to a gene: 7. The germline V gene encodes CDR1 SGHNT and CDR2 YYREEE (reference sequence). The CDR3 has 14 residues. The CDR3 region is CASSQNRQGTEAFF. The CDR3 coding sequence is TGTGCCAGCAGCCAAAACCGACAGGGGACTGAAGCTTTCTTT.